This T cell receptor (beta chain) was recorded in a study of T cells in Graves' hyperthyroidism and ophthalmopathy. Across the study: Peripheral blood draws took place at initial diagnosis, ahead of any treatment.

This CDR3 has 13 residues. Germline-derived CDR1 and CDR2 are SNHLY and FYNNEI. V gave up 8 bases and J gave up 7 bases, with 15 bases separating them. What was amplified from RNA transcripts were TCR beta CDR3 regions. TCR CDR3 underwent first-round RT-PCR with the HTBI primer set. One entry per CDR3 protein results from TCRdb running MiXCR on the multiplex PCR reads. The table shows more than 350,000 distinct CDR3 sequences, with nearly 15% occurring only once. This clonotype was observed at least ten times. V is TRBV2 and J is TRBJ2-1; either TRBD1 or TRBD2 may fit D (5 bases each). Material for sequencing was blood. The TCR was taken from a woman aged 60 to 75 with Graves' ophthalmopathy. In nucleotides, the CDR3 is TGTGCCAGCTGCCTACGCGAGGGGAATGAGCAGTTCTTC. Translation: CASCLREGNEQFF. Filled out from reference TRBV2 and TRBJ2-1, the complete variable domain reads EPEVTQTPSHQVTQMGQEVILRCVPISNHLYFYWYRQILGQKVEFLVSFYNNEISEKSEIFDDQFSVERPDGSNFTLKIRSTKLEDSAMYFCASCLREGNEQFFGPGTRLTVL.